A single T cell receptor (beta chain) is shown here with its context. The antigen is not known. The repertoire was sequenced with immunoSEQ multiplex PCR; TCRdb's copy has only in-frame clones and lacks some. The sample carries 35,000 or so clones, 70% to 90% recorded once. Germline CDR1 reads SGHDN; CDR2 reads FVKESK. The V and J ends lost 4 bases and 7 bases respectively, with 8 bases between them. This CDR3 contains 12 residues. The sample originates from a study of STAT5B mutations in CD4+ large granular lymphocyte leukemia. General observations from the study: No patients shared main leukemic clonotypes, though around 24% appeared at low frequency elsewhere. Compared with healthy controls (2/35), patient top clones favored TRBV06 (8/27).

The sequenced sample consisted of CD4+ T cells from blood buffy coats. The origin of this receptor is a human donor in good health. The chain combines TRBV14 with TRBJ1-3; D unclear. The CDR3 sequence: CASSLIRNTIYF. The CDR3 region has the DNA TGTGCCAGCAGCCTGATTAGGAACACCATATATTTT.